The 2 T cell receptor beta chains given below trace back to one sample, sequenced in a study of T-cell memory formation after mild COVID-19. TCRdb itself ran the 5' RACE reads through MiXCR, one entry per CDR3 protein. The sample includes 400,000 or so distinct CDR3 sequences, around 20% seen only once; the top ten take under 15%. The specimen sequenced was PBMCs or a T cell subset sorted from them (not recorded which). Receptors were obtained from an adult woman who had mild COVID-19 (a few samples of this study predate the infection). Cell type and time point are not known.

This clonotype came up a few times. The chain couples TRBV5-1 to TRBJ1-6, with 7 bases matching TRBD1. Germline CDR1 reads SGHRS; CDR2 reads YFSETQ. The CDR3 extends over 16 amino acids. V lost 0 bases to trimming and J lost 11 bases; unmatched junction nucleotides: 11. This chain's CDR3 is CASSLDYGTAQTPLHF. In nucleotides, the CDR3 is TGCGCCAGCAGCTTGGATTATGGGACAGCACAAACACCCCTCCACTTT.

This clonotype was counted many times. The chain couples TRBV7-9 to TRBJ1-6, with 8 bases that match TRBD1. The V and J ends lost 5 bases and 8 bases, in that order; junction bases with no gene match: 8. The CDR3 consists of 15 residues. Germline V CDR1 and CDR2: SEHNR, FQNEAQ (reference sequence). The CDR3 reads CASSRDDRGHSPLHF. CDR3 bases: TGTGCCAGCAGCCGTGACGACAGGGGACATTCACCCCTCCACTTT.